The 2 T cell receptor beta chains listed next were all sequenced from one sample in a study of shared clonotypes between healthy human individuals. Produced via immunoSEQ multiplex PCR; TCRdb's table is partial and in-frame only. The sample holds roughly 2.5 million clones, around nine tenths seen once. Sequencing input: naive CD4+ T cells sorted from blood. The subset denotes: CD45RA+ positively selected. These receptors were taken from a man aged 18 to 35 in good health.

The chain is built from TRBV2 and TRBJ2-5; 7 nucleotides align to TRBD2. There are 15 residues in the CDR3. CDR1 is SNHLY and CDR2 is FYNNEI in the germline V gene. After removal of 2 bases from V and 5 bases from J, the junction contained 8 bases not matched to a gene. The CDR3 reads CASSELGLTGETQYF. As DNA, the CDR3 is TGTGCCAGCAGTGAACTGGGACTAACGGGGGAGACCCAGTACTTC.

For this clone: The same CDR3 can be traced to other DNA sequences in this sample. The genes are TRBV6-1 and TRBJ2-2, with D perhaps matching TRBD2 (6 bases). Germline-derived CDR1 and CDR2 are MNHNS and SASEGT. With 0 bases removed from V and 6 bases from J, the gap between germline ends came to 8 bases. This CDR3 comprises 14 residues. In DNA form, the CDR3 reads TGTGCCAGCAGTGAAGCTCGGGGGTCCGGGGAGCTGTTTTTT. Amino acid sequence: CASSEARGSGELFF.